This T cell receptor (beta chain) was sequenced during a study of cytomegalovirus exposure and HLA in healthy donors. The wider study: When 350 to 500 donors were genotyped, 80% to 90% of them were found to fall in the Caucasian-associated ancestry cluster.

Regarding the study as a whole: There was a cluster of highly shared sequence variants that was likely a sequencing artifact. With DRB1 most and HLA-C fewest, TCR association rates differed between HLA loci in a later analysis. Associated with HLA alleles at 0.05 false discovery rate in a later analysis were some 16,000 TCR beta sequences.

On this clone itself: Its antigen is unknown.

PCR amplification relied on 60 Vbeta primers (plus 13 Jbeta primers). The assay was immunoSEQ multiplex PCR, and TCRdb's table has in-frame clones only and misses some. The sample table sets out more than 95,000 clones. The sequencing sample was made of PBMCs. This receptor was identified in a man aged 40-55 years in good health and CMV-seronegative.

This chain's CDR3 is CASSSLGDRSQETQYF. The CDR3, as DNA: TGTGCCAGCAGCTCCCTGGGGGACAGGAGCCAAGAGACCCAGTACTTC. The chain has TRBV5-8 and TRBJ2-5; 8 bases agree with TRBD1. The V and J ends lost 3 bases and 1 base, in that order; junction bases with no gene match: 8. The germline V gene has CDR1 SGHTS and CDR2 YDEGEE. The CDR3 sequence is 16 residues long.